Listed here are 7 T cell receptor beta chains from one sample, sequenced in a study of blood T cells in healthy people across ages. A J-beta primer mix and a sample-barcoded 5' primer were used in a second PCR of roughly 7 to 12 cycles. TCRdb independently ran MiXCR on the 5' RACE reads; one entry per CDR3 protein. Here the sample spans 700,000 to 800,000 distinct CDR3 sequences, 35% to 45% being singletons. The sample consisted of blood. The source of these receptors is a woman aged 60-75 years in good health.

This chain links TRBV14 with TRBJ2-7, with D maybe TRBD2 (7 bases). CDR3 length: 13 amino acids. The V gene lost 1 base and the J gene lost 7 bases, with 11 bases spanning the gap. In germline, CDR1 is SGHDN, CDR2 FVKESK. The CDR3 sequence: CASSQGTAGEQYF. The CDR3 DNA is TGTGCCAGCAGCCAAGGGACAGCGGGAGAGCAGTACTTC. The complete variable domain, with remaining parts taken from reference TRBV14 and TRBJ2-7, reads EAGVTQFPSHSVIEKGQTVTLRCDPISGHDNLYWYRRVMGKEIKFLLHFVKESKQDESGMPNNRFLAERTGGTYSTLKVQPAELEDSGVYFCASSQGTAGEQYFGPGTRLTVT.

This clonotype has a handful of counts. The V gene is TRBV6-6, the J gene TRBJ2-5; 7 bases align to TRBD2. This CDR3 spans 17 amino acids. Per the germline V gene, CDR1 is MNHNY and CDR2 is SVGAGI (reference sequence). The V gene end was trimmed by 4 bases and the J gene end by 1 base; junction bases not matched to a gene: 12. Written as DNA, the CDR3 is TGTGCCAGCAGTTTGGGACCCCGGTCGGGAGGCCAAGAGACCCAGTACTTC. Its protein product is CASSLGPRSGGQETQYF.

The V and J genes are TRBV3-1 and TRBJ2-1; 8 bases are a match to TRBD2. Trimming took 4 bases from V and 7 from J; bases not matched to a gene: 6. CDR1 LGHDT and CDR2 YNNKEL come from the germline V gene (reference sequence). This CDR3 region has 14 residues. CDR3 coding DNA: TGTGCCAGCAGCCTCATTAGCGGGGAGAATGAGCAGTTCTTC. Amino acids: CASSLISGENEQFF.

This clonotype was recorded once. This chain uses TRBV11-2 with TRBJ2-5; the D is unclear. Germline loops: CDR1 SGHAT, CDR2 FQNNGV. The CDR3 spans 15 residues. Trimming pared 0 bases from V and 4 bases from J, leaving 12 bases between. The CDR3 here is CASSLDIRSRETQYF. For the CDR3, the DNA is TGTGCCAGCAGCTTAGATATCAGGTCCAGAGAGACCCAGTACTTC.

The chain is built from TRBV6-5 and TRBJ1-2; 7 bases match TRBD1. This CDR3 is built from 15 residues. V gave up 5 bases and J gave up 9 bases; unmatched junction bases: 15. Germline assignment: CDR1 MNHEY and CDR2 SVGAGI. CDR3 in amino acids: CASSPTRQGVVSYTF. The CDR3, as DNA: TGTGCCAGCAGTCCCACTAGACAGGGCGTGGTTAGCTACACCTTC.

This chain joins TRBV6-5 and TRBJ1-2, with TRBD1 as a possible D gene (5 bases). V was trimmed by 2 bases and J by 4 bases, leaving 17 bases between them. The CDR3 runs 16 residues. Germline CDR1 MNHEY, CDR2 SVGAGI. The CDR3 loop is CASSYGGAASIYGYTF. The CDR3 DNA sequence: TGTGCCAGCAGTTACGGTGGGGCAGCCTCGATCTATGGCTACACCTTC.

This clonotype was counted ten times or more. The rearrangement uses TRBV3-1 and TRBJ2-1, with 7 bases matching TRBD1. This CDR3 region has 16 residues. From germline, CDR1 is LGHDT and CDR2 YNNKEL (reference sequence). Trimming removed 0 bases from V and 4 bases from J; junction bases left unmatched: 6. CDR3 sequence reads: CASSQDLRGPYNEQFF. In DNA, the CDR3 is TGTGCCAGCAGCCAAGATCTGAGGGGGCCGTACAATGAGCAGTTCTTC.